Here is one T cell receptor (beta chain) with its context. Authors' data handling: Amplification from reference gene primers served as the basis for estimated nucleated cell counts. Sequencing was performed with immunoSEQ multiplex PCR; in TCRdb, only in-frame clones are kept and a portion is missing. V and J calls and clone size are as listed in that table; D and trimming were resolved from the DNA. The sample has hundreds of thousands of clones; 92% are singletons. This sample stems from a study of blood T cell repertoires in COVID-19. CDR3 length: 13 amino acids. Trimming cost V 4 bases and J 2 bases, with 9 bases left between them. Germline values: CDR1 LGHDT, CDR2 YNNKEL (reference sequence). Seattle's enrolled individuals joined amid active infection and were then monitored longitudinally.

Specimen: peripheral blood. The rearrangement uses TRBV3-1 (or the pseudogene TRBV3-2) and TRBJ2-7; D is undetermined. The receptor was isolated from a man in his sixties with COVID-19, enrolled during active disease. CDR3 residues: CASSPGRTYEQYF. CDR3 coding DNA: TGTGCCAGCAGCCCTGGCAGGACCTACGAGCAGTACTTC.